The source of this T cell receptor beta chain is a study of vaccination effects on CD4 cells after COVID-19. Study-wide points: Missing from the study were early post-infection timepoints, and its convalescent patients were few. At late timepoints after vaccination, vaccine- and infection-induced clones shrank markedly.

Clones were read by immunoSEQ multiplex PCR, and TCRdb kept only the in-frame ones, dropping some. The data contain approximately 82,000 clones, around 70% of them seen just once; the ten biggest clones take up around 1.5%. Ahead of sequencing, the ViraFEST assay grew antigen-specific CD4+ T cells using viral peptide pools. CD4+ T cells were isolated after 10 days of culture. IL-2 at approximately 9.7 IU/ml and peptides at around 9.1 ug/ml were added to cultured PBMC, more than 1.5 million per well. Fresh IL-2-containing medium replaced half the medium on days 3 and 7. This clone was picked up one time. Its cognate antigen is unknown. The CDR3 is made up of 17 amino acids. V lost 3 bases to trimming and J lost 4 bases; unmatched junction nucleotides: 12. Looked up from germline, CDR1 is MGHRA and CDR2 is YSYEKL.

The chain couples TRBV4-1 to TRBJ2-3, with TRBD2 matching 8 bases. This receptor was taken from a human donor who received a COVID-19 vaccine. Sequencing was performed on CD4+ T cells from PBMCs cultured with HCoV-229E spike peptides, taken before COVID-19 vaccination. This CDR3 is CASSQDIRGGPPDTQYF. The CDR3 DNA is TGCGCCAGCAGCCAGGACATTCGGGGGGGGCCCCCAGATACGCAGTATTTT.